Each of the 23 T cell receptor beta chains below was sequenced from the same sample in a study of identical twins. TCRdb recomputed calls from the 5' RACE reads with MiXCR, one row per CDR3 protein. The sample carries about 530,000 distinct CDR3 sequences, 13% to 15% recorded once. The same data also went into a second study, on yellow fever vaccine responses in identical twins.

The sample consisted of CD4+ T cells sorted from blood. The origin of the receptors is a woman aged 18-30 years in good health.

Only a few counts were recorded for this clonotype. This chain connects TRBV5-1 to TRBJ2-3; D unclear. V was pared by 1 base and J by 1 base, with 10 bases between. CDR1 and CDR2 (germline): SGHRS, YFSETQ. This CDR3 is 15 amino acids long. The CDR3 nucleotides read TGCGCCAGCAGCTTGTTTGGGGTTCGCACAGATACGCAGTATTTT. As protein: CASSLFGVRTDTQYF. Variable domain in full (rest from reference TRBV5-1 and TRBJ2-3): KAGVTQTPRYLIKTRGQQVTLSCSPISGHRSVSWYQQTPGQGLQFLFEYFSETQRNKGNFPGRFSGRQFSNSRSEMNVSTLELGDSALYLCASSLFGVRTDTQYFGPGTRLTVL.

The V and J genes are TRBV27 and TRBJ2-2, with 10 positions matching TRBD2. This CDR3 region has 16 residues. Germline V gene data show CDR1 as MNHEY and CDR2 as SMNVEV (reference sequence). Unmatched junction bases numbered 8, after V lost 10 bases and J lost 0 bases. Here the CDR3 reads CATKTSGTTNTGELFF. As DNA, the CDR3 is TGTGCCACCAAAACTAGCGGGACTACGAACACCGGGGAGCTGTTTTTT.

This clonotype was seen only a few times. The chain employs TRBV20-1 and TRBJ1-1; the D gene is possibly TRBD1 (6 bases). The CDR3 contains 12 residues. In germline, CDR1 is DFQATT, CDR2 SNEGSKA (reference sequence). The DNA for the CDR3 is TGCAGGGGGGCAGGTTGGGCCGCTGAAGCTTTCTTT. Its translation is CRGAGWAAEAFF.

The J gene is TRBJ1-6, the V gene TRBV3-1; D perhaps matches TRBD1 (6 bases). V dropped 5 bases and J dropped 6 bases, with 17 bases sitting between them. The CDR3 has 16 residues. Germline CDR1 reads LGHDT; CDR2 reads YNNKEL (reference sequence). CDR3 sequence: CASSERGGYLNSPLHF. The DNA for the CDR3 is TGTGCCAGCAGCGAAAGGGGGGGTTACCTTAATTCACCCCTCCACTTT.

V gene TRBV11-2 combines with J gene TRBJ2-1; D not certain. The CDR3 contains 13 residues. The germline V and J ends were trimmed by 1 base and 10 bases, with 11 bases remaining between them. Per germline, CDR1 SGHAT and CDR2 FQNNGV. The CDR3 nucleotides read TGTGCCAGCAGCTTAGGGACCGCAGGAGAGCAGTTCTTC. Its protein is CASSLGTAGEQFF.

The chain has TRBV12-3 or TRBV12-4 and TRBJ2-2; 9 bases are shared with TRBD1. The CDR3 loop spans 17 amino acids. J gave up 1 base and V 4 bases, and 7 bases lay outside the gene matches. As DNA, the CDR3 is TGTGCCAGCAGTTGGGACAGGGCCGGGCTGAACACCGGGGAGCTGTTTTTT. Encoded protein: CASSWDRAGLNTGELFF.

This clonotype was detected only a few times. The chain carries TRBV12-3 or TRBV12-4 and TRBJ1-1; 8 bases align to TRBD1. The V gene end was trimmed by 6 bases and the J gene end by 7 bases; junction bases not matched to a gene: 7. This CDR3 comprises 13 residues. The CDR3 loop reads CASSAWTGFEAFF. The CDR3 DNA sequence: TGTGCCAGCAGCGCGTGGACAGGGTTTGAAGCTTTCTTT.

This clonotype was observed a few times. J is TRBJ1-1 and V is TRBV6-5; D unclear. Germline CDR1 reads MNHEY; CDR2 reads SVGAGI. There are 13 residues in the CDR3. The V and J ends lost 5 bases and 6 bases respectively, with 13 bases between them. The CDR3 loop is CASSTELRAEAFF. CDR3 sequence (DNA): TGTGCCAGCAGTACCGAGCTTAGGGCTGAAGCTTTCTTT.

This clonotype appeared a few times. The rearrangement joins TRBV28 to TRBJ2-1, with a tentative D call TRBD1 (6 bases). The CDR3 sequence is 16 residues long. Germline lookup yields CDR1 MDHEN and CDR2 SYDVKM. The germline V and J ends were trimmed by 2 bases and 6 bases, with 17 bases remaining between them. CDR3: CASSLGGYAGGNEQFF. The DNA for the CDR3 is TGTGCCAGCAGTTTAGGGGGCTATGCGGGCGGCAATGAGCAGTTCTTC.

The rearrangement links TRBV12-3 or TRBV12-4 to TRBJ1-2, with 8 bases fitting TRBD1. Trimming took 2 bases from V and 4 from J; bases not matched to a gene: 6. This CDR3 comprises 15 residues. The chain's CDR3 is CASSLLDRGGYGYTF. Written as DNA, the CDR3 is TGTGCCAGCAGTTTACTCGACAGGGGAGGCTATGGCTACACCTTC.

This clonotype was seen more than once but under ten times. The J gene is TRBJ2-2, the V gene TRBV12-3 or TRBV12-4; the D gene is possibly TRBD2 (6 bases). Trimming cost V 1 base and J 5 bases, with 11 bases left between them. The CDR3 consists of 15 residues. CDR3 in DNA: TGTGCCAGCAGTTTAGATCCGGGGGTTACCGGGGAGCTGTTTTTT. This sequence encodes CASSLDPGVTGELFF.

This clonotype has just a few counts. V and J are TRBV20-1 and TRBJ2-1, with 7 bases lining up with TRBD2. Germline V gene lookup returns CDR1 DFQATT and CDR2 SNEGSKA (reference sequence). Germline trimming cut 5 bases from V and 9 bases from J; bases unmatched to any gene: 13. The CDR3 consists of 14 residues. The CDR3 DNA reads TGCAGTGCTGCCGGGACTAAAGTAACGGGTGAGCAGTTCTTC. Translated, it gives CSAAGTKVTGEQFF.

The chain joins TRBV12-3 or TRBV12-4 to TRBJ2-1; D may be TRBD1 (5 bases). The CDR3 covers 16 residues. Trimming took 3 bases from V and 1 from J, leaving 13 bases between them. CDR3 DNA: TGTGCCAGCAGTTTTGTGCAGGGTCTTTCCTACAATGAGCAGTTCTTC. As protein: CASSFVQGLSYNEQFF.

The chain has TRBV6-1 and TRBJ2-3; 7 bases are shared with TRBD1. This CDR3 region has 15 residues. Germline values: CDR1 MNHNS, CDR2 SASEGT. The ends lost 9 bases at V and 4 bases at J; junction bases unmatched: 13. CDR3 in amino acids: CASKPDRVGADTQYF. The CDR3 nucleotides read TGTGCCAGTAAACCTGACAGGGTTGGCGCAGATACGCAGTATTTT.

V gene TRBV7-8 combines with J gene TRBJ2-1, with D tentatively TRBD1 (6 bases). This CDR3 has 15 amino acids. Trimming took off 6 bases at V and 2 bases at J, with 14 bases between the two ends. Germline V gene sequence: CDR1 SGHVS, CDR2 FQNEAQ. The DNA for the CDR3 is TGTGCCAGCAGTCTAACAGGGCCCACCTACAATGAGCAGTTCTTC. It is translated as CASSLTGPTYNEQFF.

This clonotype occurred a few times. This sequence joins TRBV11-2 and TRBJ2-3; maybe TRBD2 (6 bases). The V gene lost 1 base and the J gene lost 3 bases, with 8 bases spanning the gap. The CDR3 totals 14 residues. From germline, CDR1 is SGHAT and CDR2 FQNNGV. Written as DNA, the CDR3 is TGTGCCAGCAGCTTAGTTCTAGCGACAGATACGCAGTATTTT. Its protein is CASSLVLATDTQYF.

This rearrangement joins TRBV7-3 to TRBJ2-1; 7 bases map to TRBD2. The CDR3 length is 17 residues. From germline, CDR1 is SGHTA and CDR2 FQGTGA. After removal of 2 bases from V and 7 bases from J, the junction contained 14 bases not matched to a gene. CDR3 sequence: CASSLGLGGLGQNEQFF. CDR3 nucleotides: TGTGCCAGCAGCTTAGGATTAGGTGGACTAGGCCAGAATGAGCAGTTCTTC.

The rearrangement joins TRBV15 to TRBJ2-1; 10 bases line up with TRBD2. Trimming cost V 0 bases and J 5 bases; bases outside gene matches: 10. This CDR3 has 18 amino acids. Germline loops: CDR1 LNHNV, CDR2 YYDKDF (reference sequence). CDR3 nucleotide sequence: TGTGCCACCAGCAGAGATGGGAGCGGGGGGGCCGGGAACAATGAGCAGTTCTTC. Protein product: CATSRDGSGGAGNNEQFF.

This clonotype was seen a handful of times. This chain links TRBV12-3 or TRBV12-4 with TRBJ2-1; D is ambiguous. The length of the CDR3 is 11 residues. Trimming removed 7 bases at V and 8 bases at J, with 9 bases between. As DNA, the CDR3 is TGTGCCAGCAACAAGTTAGATGAGCAGTTCTTC. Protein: CASNKLDEQFF.

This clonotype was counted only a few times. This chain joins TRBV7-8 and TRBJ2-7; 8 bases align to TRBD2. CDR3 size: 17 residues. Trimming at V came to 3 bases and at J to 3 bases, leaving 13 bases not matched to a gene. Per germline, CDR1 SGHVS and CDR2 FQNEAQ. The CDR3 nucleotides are TGTGCCAGCAGCTTGACATCCACGGCTAGCGGGCTCTACGAGCAGTACTTC. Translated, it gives CASSLTSTASGLYEQYF.

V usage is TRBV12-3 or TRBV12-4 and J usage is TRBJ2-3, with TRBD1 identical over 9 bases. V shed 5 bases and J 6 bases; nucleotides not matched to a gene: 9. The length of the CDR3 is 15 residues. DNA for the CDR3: TGTGCCAGCAGTGAAACACAGGGGGCCGCGGATACGCAGTATTTT. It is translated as CASSETQGAADTQYF.

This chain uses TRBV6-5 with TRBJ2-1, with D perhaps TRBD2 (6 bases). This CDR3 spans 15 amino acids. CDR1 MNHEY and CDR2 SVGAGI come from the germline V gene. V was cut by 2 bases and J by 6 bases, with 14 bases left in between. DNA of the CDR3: TGTGCCAGCAGTTACGGGGGAGGTCCCCCCAATGAGCAGTTCTTC. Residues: CASSYGGGPPNEQFF.

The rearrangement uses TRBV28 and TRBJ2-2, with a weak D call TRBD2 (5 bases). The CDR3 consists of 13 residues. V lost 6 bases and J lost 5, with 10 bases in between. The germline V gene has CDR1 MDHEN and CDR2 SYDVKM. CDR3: CASRTSTTGELFF. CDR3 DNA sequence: TGTGCCAGCAGAACTAGTACTACCGGGGAGCTGTTTTTT.